The present TCR beta chain was sequenced within a study of control samples from healthy donors and cancer patients. From germline, CDR1 is GTSNPN and CDR2 SVGIG (reference sequence). Trimming pared 3 bases from V and 3 bases from J, leaving 12 bases between. CDR3 length equals 13 residues. Profiling relied on immunoSEQ multiplex PCR, and the TCRdb table lists in-frame clones only, not all of them. Here the sample spans 150,000 to 200,000 clones, roughly 92% being singletons. The specimen was blood. This clonotype originated in a man younger than 40 in good health. The rearrangement links TRBV30 to TRBJ2-7; no clear D gene. CDR3 in DNA: TGTGCCTGGAGGATGACGAGCAGCTACGAGCAGTACTTC. It is translated as CAWRMTSSYEQYF.